This T cell receptor beta chain was found in a study of blood T cell repertoires in COVID-19. Across the study: Whether acute or convalescent, the COVID-19 samples came from the United States, Italy and Spain. Sources were T cells, B-cell-depleted T cells, or PBMCs; the material itself was cDNA or gDNA.

Authors' analysis steps: Estimation of nucleated cell counts was performed using reference gene primer amplification. The protocol was immunoSEQ multiplex PCR, while the TCRdb copy is restricted to in-frame clones and leaves out a portion. V, J and clone size were drawn from that table, and D and trimming were deduced from the DNA. The sample has over 130,000 clones, roughly 88% seen once. CDR3 length equals 14 residues. The germline V gene has CDR1 SGHNT and CDR2 YYREEE (reference sequence). V lost 4 bases to trimming and J lost 0 bases, with 7 bases between them. The rearrangement links TRBV5-4 to TRBJ2-2, with D tentatively TRBD2 (5 bases). The TCR originated in a human donor in a cohort sampled during active COVID-19. Material for sequencing was peripheral blood. Here the CDR3 DNA reads TGTGCCAGCAGCCCCGGGACGAACACCGGGGAGCTGTTTTTT. Amino acids: CASSPGTNTGELFF.